This T cell receptor (beta chain) was sequenced for a study of cytomegalovirus exposure and HLA in healthy donors. The study, taken as a whole, reports: In a later analysis, at a false discovery rate of 0.05, under 20,000 TCR beta sequences were associated with HLA alleles.

Trimming shortened V by 1 base and J by 1 base, and 7 bases separated the two germline ends. From germline, CDR1 is SGHAT and CDR2 FQNNGV. The CDR3 has 14 amino acids. It was with 60 Vbeta and 13 Jbeta primers that the PCR ran. Clones were read by immunoSEQ multiplex PCR, and TCRdb kept only the in-frame ones, dropping some. The sample holds 80,000 to 95,000 clones, 60% to 85% seen once. This clone was observed a single time. Antigen: not known. The chain carries TRBV11-2 and TRBJ1-1; no reliable D call. The sequence derives from a young man in good health and CMV-seropositive. The sample taken for sequencing was PBMCs. DNA of the CDR3: TGTGCCAGCAGCTTAGGTCCGGGGAACACTGAAGCTTTCTTT. It specifies CASSLGPGNTEAFF.